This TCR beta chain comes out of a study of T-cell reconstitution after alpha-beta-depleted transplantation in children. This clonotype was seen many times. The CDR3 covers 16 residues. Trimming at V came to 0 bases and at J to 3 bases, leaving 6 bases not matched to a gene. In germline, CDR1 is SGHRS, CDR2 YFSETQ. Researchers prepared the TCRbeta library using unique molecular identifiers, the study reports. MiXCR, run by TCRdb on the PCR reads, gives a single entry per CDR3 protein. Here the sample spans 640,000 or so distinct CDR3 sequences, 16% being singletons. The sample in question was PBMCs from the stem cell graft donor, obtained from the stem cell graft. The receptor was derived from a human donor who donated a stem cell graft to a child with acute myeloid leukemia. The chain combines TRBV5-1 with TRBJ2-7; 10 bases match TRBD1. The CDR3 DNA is TGCGCCAGCAGCTTGGGACAGGGGGCTTTTAACTACGAGCAGTACTTC. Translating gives CASSLGQGAFNYEQYF.